This TCR beta chain came from a study of shared clonotypes between healthy human individuals. As for the study in general: Three plates were used per donor for CD4 naive, three for CD4 memory, two for CD8 naive and one for CD8 memory.

For this clone: Antigen unknown.

The CDR3 is made up of 14 amino acids. The germline CDR1 and CDR2 sequences are LNHDA and SQIVND (reference sequence). Between the trimmed V and J ends, which lost 8 bases and 5 bases, there was a span of 15 bases. Study results and caveats: In general, naive subsets displayed greater estimated richness than memory subsets did.

Replicate PCRs for sorted subsets used around 200 ng DNA; this equaled about 30,000 T cell genomes. Data came from immunoSEQ multiplex PCR; TCRdb stores just in-frame clones and leaves some out. The profile shows about 680,000 clones, less than 80% of them singletons. The specimen sequenced was memory CD4+ T cells sorted from blood. As to subset: CD45RA-negative fraction. This chain connects TRBV19 to TRBJ1-4, with D maybe TRBD1 (5 bases). The clonotype originates from a young woman in good health. This chain's CDR3 is CASSKPGQNEKLFF. CDR3 DNA: TGTGCCAGTTCCAAGCCGGGGCAGAATGAAAAACTGTTTTTT.